The present entry profiles one T cell receptor beta chain with its context. Its target is unknown. The sample is drawn from a study of shared clonotypes between healthy human individuals. About the study: Donor composition was two women and a few men, aged 18 to 49. Every donor yielded three CD4 naive, three CD4 memory, two CD8 naive and one CD8 memory plate. General study findings and limits: Shared clonotypes: roughly 4.5% naive CD4, about 3.5% naive CD8, about 2.2% memory CD4, 0.4% to 0.45% memory CD8.

The donors were all Caucasian adults (living in Nashville, Tennessee). Assay used: immunoSEQ multiplex PCR; TCRdb lists only in-frame clones, some missing. The sample contains fewer than 2.5 million clones, roughly 93% of which appear only once. Germline CDR1 reads MNHEY; CDR2 reads SMNVEV (reference sequence). V shed 6 bases and J shed 4 bases, with 13 bases lying between them. This CDR3 is 13 amino acids long. The sequence was obtained from a man aged 18 to 35 in good health. Some clones in this sample may be carry-over from other donors' samples. The sample was naive CD4+ T cells from PBMCs. Subset in this sample: CD45RA+ positively selected. This chain links TRBV27 with TRBJ2-7, with D perhaps being TRBD1 or TRBD2 (5 bases each). The CDR3 is CASRNSGQYEQYF. In nucleotides, the CDR3 is TGTGCCAGCAGAAACTCGGGGCAATACGAGCAGTACTTC.